This record looks at one T cell receptor beta chain sequence and its context. The antigen remains unidentified. The PCR was carried out with 60 Vbeta primers and 13 Jbeta primers. Data came from immunoSEQ multiplex PCR; TCRdb stores just in-frame clones and leaves some out. Recorded for this sample: some 80,000 clones. CDR1 and CDR2 from the germline V gene are SGHNT and YYREEE (reference sequence). V was pared by 4 bases and J by 3 bases, with 3 bases of the junction left unmatched. The CDR3 totals 14 residues. These data originate in a study of cytomegalovirus exposure and HLA in healthy donors. Study results and caveats: A missense variant in DCLRE1C was later tied to TCR beta V- and J-gene trimming. Rare TCR sequences predominated, though certain public TCRs were found in many donors.

The receptor was isolated from a woman younger than 45 in good health and CMV-seronegative. The material sequenced was PBMCs. The chain recombines TRBV5-4 with TRBJ1-2; 10 bases fit TRBD1. CDR3 region: CASSPDRGDYGYTF. CDR3 sequence (DNA): TGTGCCAGCAGCCCGGACAGGGGGGACTATGGCTACACCTTC. The whole variable domain, remainder taken from reference TRBV5-4 and TRBJ1-2, is ETGVTQSPTHLIKTRGQQVTLRCSSQSGHNTVSWYQQALGQGPQFIFQYYREEENGRGNFPPRFSGLQFPNYSSELNVNALELDDSALYLCASSPDRGDYGYTFGSGTRLTVV.